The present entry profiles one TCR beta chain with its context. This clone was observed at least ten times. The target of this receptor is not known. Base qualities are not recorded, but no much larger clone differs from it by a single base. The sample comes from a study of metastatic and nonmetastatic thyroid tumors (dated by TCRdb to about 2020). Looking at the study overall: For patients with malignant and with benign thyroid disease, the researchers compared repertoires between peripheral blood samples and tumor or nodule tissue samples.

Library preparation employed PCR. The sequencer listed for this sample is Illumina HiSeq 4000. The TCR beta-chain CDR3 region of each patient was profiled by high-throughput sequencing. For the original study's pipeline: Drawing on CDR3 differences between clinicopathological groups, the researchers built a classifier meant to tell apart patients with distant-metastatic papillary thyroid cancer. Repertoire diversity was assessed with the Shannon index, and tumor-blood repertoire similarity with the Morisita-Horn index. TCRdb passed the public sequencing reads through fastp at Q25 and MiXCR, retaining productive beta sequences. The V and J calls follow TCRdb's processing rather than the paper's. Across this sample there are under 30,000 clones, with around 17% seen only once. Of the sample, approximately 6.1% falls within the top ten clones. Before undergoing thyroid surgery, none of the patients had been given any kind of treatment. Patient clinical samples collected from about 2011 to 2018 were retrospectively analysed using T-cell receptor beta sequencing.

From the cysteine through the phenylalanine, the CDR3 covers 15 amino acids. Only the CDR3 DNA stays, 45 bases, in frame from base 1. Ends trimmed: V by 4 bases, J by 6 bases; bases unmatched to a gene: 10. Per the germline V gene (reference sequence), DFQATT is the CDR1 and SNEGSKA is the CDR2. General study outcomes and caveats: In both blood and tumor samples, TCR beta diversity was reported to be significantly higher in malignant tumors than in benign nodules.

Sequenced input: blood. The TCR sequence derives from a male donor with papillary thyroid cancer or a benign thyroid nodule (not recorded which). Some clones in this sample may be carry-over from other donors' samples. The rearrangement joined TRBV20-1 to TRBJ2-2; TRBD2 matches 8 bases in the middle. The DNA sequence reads TGCAGTGCTACTCAGGGAGCGGGAGACGCCGGGGAGCTGTTTTTT. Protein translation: CSATQGAGDAGELFF.